The 4 T cell receptor beta chains below were found in one sample sequenced in a study of blood T cell repertoires in COVID-19. The protocol was immunoSEQ multiplex PCR, while the TCRdb copy is restricted to in-frame clones and leaves out a portion. The repertoire holds 70,000 to 80,000 clones, with 84% as singletons. The material sequenced was peripheral blood. Source of these receptors: a human donor in a cohort sampled during active COVID-19.

The chain recombines TRBV28 with TRBJ2-3, with TRBD2 identical over 8 bases. The CDR3 contains 15 residues. The germline gives CDR1 MDHEN, CDR2 SYDVKM. Unmatched junction bases numbered 10, after V lost 5 bases and J lost 6 bases. In DNA form, the CDR3 reads TGTGCCAGCAGTATCACTAGCGGATCCCGGGATACGCAGTATTTT. It codes for CASSITSGSRDTQYF.

The rearrangement joins TRBV3-1 (or the pseudogene TRBV3-2) to TRBJ2-1; the D gene is possibly TRBD2 (6 bases). Trimming removed 2 bases from V and 0 bases from J, with 8 bases in between. The CDR3 runs to 15 residues. The germline gives CDR1 LGHDT, CDR2 YNNKEL (reference sequence). The CDR3 loop reads CASSQPGSSYNEQFF. As DNA, the CDR3 is TGTGCCAGCAGCCAACCCGGGAGCTCCTACAATGAGCAGTTCTTC.

V gene TRBV18 combines with J gene TRBJ1-2; TRBD1 is a possible D gene (5 bases). Trimming stripped 4 bases from V and 1 base from J, with 10 bases between. Germline CDR1 is KGHSH and CDR2 is LQKENI. This CDR3 spans 14 amino acids. The CDR3 region has the DNA TGTGCCAGCTCACTCCAGCAGGGTAACTATGGCTACACCTTC. Protein sequence: CASSLQQGNYGYTF.

V and J are TRBV10-3 and TRBJ2-1; no definite D call. CDR1 ENHRY and CDR2 SYGVKD come from the germline V gene. The length of the CDR3 is 12 residues. V was pared by 2 bases and J by 13 bases, with 12 bases between. The CDR3 loop is CAISEAPPTQFF. CDR3 sequence (DNA): TGTGCCATCAGTGAGGCCCCCCCTACCCAGTTCTTC.